Described below is a single T cell receptor beta chain sequence and its context. The V gene's germline CDR1 is MDHEN and CDR2 SYDVKM. V was clipped by 6 bases and J by 1 base; unmatched bases: 6. The CDR3 contains 17 residues. This table comes from immunoSEQ multiplex PCR, and its TCRdb copy is limited to in-frame clones, with some not included. The sample records 45,000 to 55,000 clones, over 75% being singletons. These data are taken from a study of cytomegalovirus exposure and HLA in healthy donors. The clonotype was recovered from a woman under 40 in good health and CMV-seronegative. Sequenced input: PBMCs. The chain has TRBV28 and TRBJ2-6; TRBD1 agrees at 10 bases. CDR3 coding DNA: TGTGCCAGCAGGGAGACAGGGGGCGCTTCTGGGGCCAACGTCCTGACTTTC. Protein sequence: CASRETGGASGANVLTF. The variable domain in full, with the rest retrieved from reference TRBV28 and TRBJ2-6, is DVKVTQSSRYLVKRTGEKVFLECVQDMDHENMFWYRQDPGLGLRLIYFSYDVKMKEKGDIPEGYSVSREKKERFSLILESASTNQTSMYLCASRETGGASGANVLTFGAGSRLTVL.